This TCR beta chain is from a study of regulatory T cells in long-lasting Graves disease. Study findings and constraints: Persistent disease showed a preference for TRBV28, TRBJ1-2 and TRBJ2-5. Thyroid tissue went unstudied; only peripheral blood was examined. Persistent cases of Graves' showed reduced TCR diversity relative to newly diagnosed patients.

Noted time point: newly diagnosed GD, antithyroid drugs for less than 3 months. Researchers made the TCR library from RNA that was extracted from PBMCs. The germline V gene has CDR1 MDHEN and CDR2 SYDVKM. There are 13 residues in the CDR3. J lost 7 bases, V lost 6 bases, and 3 bases had no gene match. This clonotype has ten or more counts. The antigen is not known. Building the TCR beta libraries relied on iRepertoire HTBI primers, and CDR3 regions underwent Arm-PCR. TCRdb analysed the multiplex PCR reads with MiXCR anew, one entry per CDR3 protein. The sample has more than 300,000 distinct CDR3 sequences; about 14% are singletons.

The sequences come from peripheral blood mononuclear cells (PBMCs), collected at new diagnosis, from a patient treated with antithyroid drugs. The chain couples TRBV28 to TRBJ1-3, with 10 positions matching TRBD1. This sequence was found in a female donor with Graves disease. The CDR3 reads CASSPGQGNTIYF. As DNA, the CDR3 is TGTGCCAGCAGCCCGGGACAGGGGAACACCATATATTTT.